This T cell receptor beta chain was identified during a study of CD8+ T cells in alopecia areata. As the sequencing template, cDNA was produced by extracting RNA and reverse transcribing it. TCRdb's copy holds only in-frame clones and misses some; the assay was immunoSEQ multiplex PCR. Here the sample spans roughly 60,000 clones, roughly 45% being singletons. A note on this clone: The antigen is undetermined.

The CDR3 totals 17 residues. J gave up 3 bases and V 3 bases, and 11 bases lay outside the gene matches. Germline V lookup: CDR1 MNHNS, CDR2 SASEGT. Both peripheral blood and punch biopsies of lesional scalp skin were obtained from patients who had alopecia areata. General study results and limits: An increase in clonality over normal scalp was evident in lesional scalp, especially alopecia totalis/universalis.

Sequenced material: NKG2D-low CD8+ T cells sorted from blood. This clonotype was sampled from a human donor with alopecia areata. The chain links TRBV6-1 to TRBJ2-1; 7 positions agree with TRBD1. CDR3 amino acids: CASSESVRDSIYNEQFF. The CDR3 nucleotides read TGTGCCAGCAGTGAGTCTGTCCGGGACAGCATCTACAATGAGCAGTTCTTC.